This T cell receptor beta chain was identified during a study of blood T cell repertoires in COVID-19. At the level of the study: The origin of the acute and convalescent COVID-19 samples was the United States, Italy and Spain. The cDNA or gDNA used as material had been derived from T cells, B-cell-depleted T cells, or PBMCs.

The V segment lost 6 bases and the J segment 6 bases; nucleotides outside the gene matches: 4. In germline, CDR1 is SNHLY, CDR2 FYNNEI. CDR3 length equals 14 residues. Seattle patient enrollment occurred during active infection, with longitudinal follow-up thereafter. As originally analysed: Amplification of reference gene primers provided the estimated nucleated cell counts. The repertoire was sequenced with immunoSEQ multiplex PCR; TCRdb's copy has only in-frame clones and lacks some. V, J and clone size reflect that table, while D and trimming were determined from the DNA. Of around 290,000 clones listed, approximately 90% are singletons. This clone appeared a few times.

Sequenced material: peripheral blood. The source of this sequence is a young woman with COVID-19, enrolled during active disease. J is TRBJ1-6 and V is TRBV2; 8 bases are a match to TRBD1. CDR3 bases: TGTGCCAGCAGGCCAACAGGGGGTAATTCACCCCTCCACTTT. It codes for CASRPTGGNSPLHF.